What follows is one T cell receptor beta chain and its context. This CDR3 region has 16 residues. CDR1 and CDR2 from the germline V gene are SEHNR and FQNEAQ (reference sequence). V was pared by 6 bases and J by 2 bases, with 19 bases between. These data belong to a study of blood T cell repertoires in COVID-19. Study summary: The cDNA or gDNA used as material had been derived from T cells, B-cell-depleted T cells, or PBMCs.

In the study's own analysis: Amplifying reference gene primers gave estimates of nucleated cell counts. TCRdb keeps only in-frame clones here, not all; method: immunoSEQ multiplex PCR. V, J and clone size are taken as reported in that table, and D and trimming were inferred from the DNA itself. The sample holds about 47,000 clones, 75% to 90% seen once. Sequencing was carried out using peripheral blood. This TCR was sampled from a man aged 55 to 70 with active COVID-19. This chain connects TRBV7-9 to TRBJ2-5; D is possibly TRBD1 (6 bases). CDR3 nucleotides: TGTGCCAGCAGTTCATACAACAGGGTAACACAAGAGACCCAGTACTTC. Its protein product is CASSSYNRVTQETQYF.